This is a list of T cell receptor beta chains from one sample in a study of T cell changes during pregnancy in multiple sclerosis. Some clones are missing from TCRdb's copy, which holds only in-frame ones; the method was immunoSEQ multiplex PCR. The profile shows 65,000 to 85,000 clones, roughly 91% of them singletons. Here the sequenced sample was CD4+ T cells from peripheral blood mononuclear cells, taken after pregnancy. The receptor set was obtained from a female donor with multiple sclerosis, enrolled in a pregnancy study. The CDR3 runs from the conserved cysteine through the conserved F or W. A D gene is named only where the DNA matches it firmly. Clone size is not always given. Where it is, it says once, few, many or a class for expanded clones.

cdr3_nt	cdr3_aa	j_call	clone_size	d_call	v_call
TGTGCCAGCAGTACGACGCCCCGAGGCTATGGCTACACCTTC	CASSTTPRGYGYTF	TRBJ1-2	.	.	TRBV28
TGTGCCTGGGACAGGGGGAATTCACCCCTCCACTTT	CAWDRGNSPLHF	TRBJ1-6	.	TRBD1	TRBV30
TGCGCCAGCAGCTTGGCCGGGACAACGAACACTGAAGCTTTCTTT	CASSLAGTTNTEAFF	TRBJ1-1	.	.	TRBV5-1
TGTGCCAGCACTATAGCGGGAGACGCAGATACGCAGTATTTT	CASTIAGDADTQYF	TRBJ2-3	.	TRBD2	TRBV28
TGTGCCTCAAAGGGACAGGGAGGGTTTTCACCCCTCCACTTT	CASKGQGGFSPLHF	TRBJ1-6	.	TRBD1	TRBV30
TGTGCCAGCAGTTCCAGACAGGGGATGAGCAATCAGCCCCAGCATTTT	CASSSRQGMSNQPQHF	TRBJ1-5	.	TRBD1	TRBV6-5
TGTGCCAGCTCACTTCGGGAAACCTACGAGCAGTACTTC	CASSLRETYEQYF	TRBJ2-7	once	.	TRBV18
TGCAGCGTTGACGGACTAGCGGGGGCCTACGAGCAGTACTTC	CSVDGLAGAYEQYF	TRBJ2-7	.	TRBD2	TRBV29-1
TGTGCCAGCTCACTTAGGACAGGGGGGCAATATGGCTACACCTTC	CASSLRTGGQYGYTF	TRBJ1-2	.	TRBD1	TRBV18
TGTGCCAGCAGTACGACAGGCAGCTACGAGCAGTACTTC	CASSTTGSYEQYF	TRBJ2-7	.	.	TRBV5-6
TGTGCCAGCAGCCCTCCGGGCGCGGGTGGCTACAATGAGCAGTTCTTC	CASSPPGAGGYNEQFF	TRBJ2-1	.	.	TRBV6-6
TGTGCCAGCAGCCGACAGGGAGCGAGGGAGACCCAGTACTTC	CASSRQGARETQYF	TRBJ2-5	.	TRBD1	TRBV7-7
TGTGCCAGCAGTGCGGTGGGGGGAGGTGGTGAAAAACTGTTTTTT	CASSAVGGGGEKLFF	TRBJ1-4	.	.	TRBV6-1
TGTGCCAGCTCACGGGGGACAGGGGCGAACACCGGGGAGCTGTTTTTT	CASSRGTGANTGELFF	TRBJ2-2	.	TRBD1	TRBV18
TGTGCCAGTAGTCCGACAGGGGGCTTCAATCAGCCCCAGCATTTT	CASSPTGGFNQPQHF	TRBJ1-5	.	TRBD1	TRBV19
TGTGCCAGCAGTTTGGGTGGGCGCGGAAACACCATATATTTT	CASSLGGRGNTIYF	TRBJ1-3	.	.	TRBV28
TGTGCCAGCAGCGTAGCGACAGGAGCGAACACTGAAGCTTTCTTT	CASSVATGANTEAFF	TRBJ1-1	few	.	TRBV9
TGTGCCAGCAGTCAATGGGGGCAGGGTATGTCTGGCTACACCTTC	CASSQWGQGMSGYTF	TRBJ1-2	once	.	TRBV27
TGCAGCGTTGAAGATTCTACAGGGTACGAGCAGTACTTC	CSVEDSTGYEQYF	TRBJ2-7	.	.	TRBV29-1
TGTGCCAGCAGCGTCAGGACTAGCGGGAGTACCGGGGAGCTGTTTTTT	CASSVRTSGSTGELFF	TRBJ2-2	.	TRBD2	TRBV9
TGTGCCTGGAGTGTGGACAGTCTTAATGAAAAACTGTTTTTT	CAWSVDSLNEKLFF	TRBJ1-4	.	.	TRBV30
TGTGCCTGGAGTGTACGCGGGAGACTAAGAGAGACCCAGTACTTC	CAWSVRGRLRETQYF	TRBJ2-5	.	TRBD2	TRBV30
TGCGCCAGCAGCTTGGTGGAGGGGACCGGGGAGCTGTTTTTT	CASSLVEGTGELFF	TRBJ2-2	.	.	TRBV5-1
TGTGCCAGCAGAGGGGGACTAGGCACCTACGAGCAGTACTTC	CASRGGLGTYEQYF	TRBJ2-7	.	TRBD2	TRBV6-1
TGTGCCAGCAGATCGTCTAGCACGGGCACCGGGGAGCTGTTTTTT	CASRSSSTGTGELFF	TRBJ2-2	.	.	TRBV5-8
TGTGCCATCAGAAGCGGGAGGGCTTTAACCGGGGATGAGCAGTTCTTC	CAIRSGRALTGDEQFF	TRBJ2-1	.	TRBD2	TRBV10-3
TGTGCCAGCAGCTTATATATGAACACTGAAGCTTTCTTT	CASSLYMNTEAFF	TRBJ1-1	.	.	TRBV7-3
TGTGCCAGCAGTTTAATACAGGGGCCGAACACTGAAGCTTTCTTT	CASSLIQGPNTEAFF	TRBJ1-1	.	TRBD1	TRBV2
TGTGCCAGCAGCCGACGACAGTACAATGAGCAGTTCTTC	CASSRRQYNEQFF	TRBJ2-1	.	.	TRBV7-9
TGTGCCTGGAACACCCCCGGGACAGCCAACACTGAAGCTTTCTTT	CAWNTPGTANTEAFF	TRBJ1-1	few	TRBD1	TRBV30
TGTGCCAGCAAATCGAGTAGGGGGAACACTGAAGCTTTCTTT	CASKSSRGNTEAFF	TRBJ1-1	.	.	TRBV6-1
TGTGCCAGCAGATCTCCTAGGGGCACCGGGGAGCTGTTTTTT	CASRSPRGTGELFF	TRBJ2-2	.	.	TRBV11-2
TGTGCCAGCAGCTTAAATCTCTCCCCCCCGCTAACCTACGAGCAGTACTTC	CASSLNLSPPLTYEQYF	TRBJ2-7	.	.	TRBV7-8
TGTGCCAGCAGTTACTTGCAGGGGGCGGATACGCAGTATTTT	CASSYLQGADTQYF	TRBJ2-3	.	TRBD1	TRBV6-5
TGTGCCAGCAGTTGGACAGGGAGGGGGGATAATTCACCCCTCCACTTT	CASSWTGRGDNSPLHF	TRBJ1-6	.	TRBD1	TRBV6-5
TGCAGCGTTGGACAGGGGGATCGCTACGAGCAGTACTTC	CSVGQGDRYEQYF	TRBJ2-7	.	TRBD1	TRBV29-1
TGCAGCGGACTACAGGGGATGAACACTGAAGCTTTCTTT	CSGLQGMNTEAFF	TRBJ1-1	.	TRBD1	TRBV29-1
TGTGCCAGCAGTGAGAAAATCGGACAGATTCACGAGCAGTACTTC	CASSEKIGQIHEQYF	TRBJ2-7	.	.	TRBV2
TGTGCCAGCAGCTCCCAGGGGCCCGGAACTGAAGCTTTCTTT	CASSSQGPGTEAFF	TRBJ1-1	.	.	TRBV7-2
TGTGCCAGCAGCTCAGGGGGCGTGCCCCTCCACTTT	CASSSGGVPLHF	TRBJ1-6	.	TRBD1	TRBV5-4
TGCGCCAGCAGCTTTGAACTAGCGGGGGTTTACGAGCAGTACTTC	CASSFELAGVYEQYF	TRBJ2-7	.	TRBD2	TRBV5-1
TGTGCCAGCAGCCTGTGGACTAGCAGTGATACGCAGTATTTT	CASSLWTSSDTQYF	TRBJ2-3	.	TRBD2	TRBV7-9
TGTGCCAGCAGTCGATTGACAGAGAACACTGAAGCTTTCTTT	CASSRLTENTEAFF	TRBJ1-1	.	.	TRBV6-5
TGTGCCAGCGGACCGCGGGACTACCAAGAGACCCAGTACTTC	CASGPRDYQETQYF	TRBJ2-5	.	.	TRBV6-7
TGTGCCTGGAGTGTACCGGGGGGACAGGGTACGCAGTATTTT	CAWSVPGGQGTQYF	TRBJ2-3	.	TRBD1	TRBV30
TGTGCCAGCAGTCTACTATCAGCGGGATCCCGGTATGAGCAGTTCTTC	CASSLLSAGSRYEQFF	TRBJ2-1	.	TRBD2	TRBV28